One TCR beta chain is described in this entry. The antigen it binds to is not known. The record has no base qualities; no much larger clone is one base away. Healthy HIV-negative adults with no recently reported acute infections or vaccinations were included as donors. All donors were Caucasian adults living in Nashville, Tennessee, USA. CD4+ T cells were enriched through magnetic negative selection, after which naive cells were positively selected on CD45RA and the remaining negative fraction served as the memory subset. Blood was collected by leukapheresis, and PBMCs were isolated by Ficoll-Histopaque density gradient centrifugation and then cryopreserved in liquid nitrogen vapor phase. Analytical flow cytometry was used to check the purity and quantity of every magnetically sorted T cell population. From each sorted fraction, genomic DNA was isolated and quantified by UV absorbance on a Nanodrop 2000c.

The record originates from a study of shared clonotypes between healthy human individuals (dated by TCRdb to 2020 to 2022). Background on the whole study: Three men and a couple of women, aged 18 to 49 years, made up the cohort. Each donor's leukapheresis produced roughly between roughly 0.85 and 9.5 billion PBMCs. The study deeply sequenced blood TCR repertoires of about 5 healthy adults to estimate repertoire size and the extent of clonotype sharing between individuals. Libraries were prepared and TCR repertoires were sequenced by different laboratories using diverse techniques, in order to increase sequencing depth and limit assay-specific biases. For each donor, three plates each were used for CD4 naive and CD4 memory, two plates were used for CD8 naive, and one plate was used for CD8 memory. Paper-wide results and their limitations: About 5% of naive CD4, approximately 3.7% of naive CD8, around 2.3% of memory CD4, and 0.35% to 0.5% of memory CD8 clonotypes were shared across several donors. Compared with non-shared clonotypes, clonotypes shared by all four sorted-subset donors had higher generation probabilities. Sampling was limited to blood, and TCR repertoires in tissue likely differ from TCR repertoires in blood. Pairwise subsampling indicated that sequencing depth was expected to affect the degree of clonotype sharing among donors. The small number of donors limited the genetic and exposure-history diversity represented. Larger estimated clonotype richness was generally found for naive subsets than for memory subsets. Rarefaction of sorted-subset datasets indicated incomplete sequencing despite the large sequencing depth.

The CDR3 covers 15 residues, taking in both the cysteine and the phenylalanine. Only CDR3 DNA remains: 45 bases, in frame from the first base. In the germline V gene (reference sequence), CDR1 corresponds to MNHNY and CDR2 to SVGAGI. Trimming costs V 4 bases and J 2 bases, and their ends lie 11 bases apart. Using the deep immunoSEQ assay, TCR CDR3 regions were amplified from genomic DNA by multiplex PCR. Genomic DNA extracted from each cell subset was distributed evenly over all wells of several immunoSEQ 96-well plates, and each plate served as one replicate. For sorted subsets, approximately 210 ng genomic DNA, equal to about 30,000 T cell genomes, was loaded into each replicate PCR. Purified libraries were measured with a Qubit 3.0 fluorometer, size-checked on a Bioanalyzer 2100, and measured again with the KAPA Library Quantification kit. Each immunoSEQ 96-well plate was sequenced on its own single-read 150-cycle Illumina NextSeq 550 flow cell. The authors processed their data as follows. Because only junctional sequences without quality scores were contained in the immunoSEQ output, filtering matching that applied to full-length reads could not be performed. To assign V/J genes and CDR3, sequences were annotated against IMGT germline references using PyIR, a Python wrapper for IgBLAST v1.9. Reads were removed for weak V/J assignments (E-value above 1e-6), missing CDR3, stop codons, out-of-frame junctions, or ambiguous translated residues. V3J clonotypes were defined by identical inferred V gene, J gene, and CDR3 amino acid sequence. Percentage overlap between repertoires was computed as shared unique clonotypes divided by the size of the smaller repertoire. Repertoire richness was assessed with RTK rarefaction, the Chao1 estimator, and Recon v2.1 estimates of unobserved clonotypes. For all TCRbeta clonotypes obtained by the gDNA method from four donors, generation probabilities were computed with OLGA. In its TCRdb copy, this immuneACCESS table keeps in-frame sequences only and misses some clones. Where compared with another copy, unresolved V genes explain less than half of these, and the others have no known cause. The V and J calls and the clone size are those of that table, but D and trimming were determined from the DNA. A total of around 2.1 million clones appear in this sample, about 94% of them only once. Clones ranked in the top ten supply over 0.1% of the sample.

Sequenced: naive CD4+ T cells sorted from blood. The cell subset or site label here, explained by the study, means: CD45RA+ positively selected. This sequence was found in a man between 18 and 29 years old in good health. The chain was built from TRBV6-6 and TRBJ2-2; D gene: possibly TRBD1, on 6 matching bases. The bases are TGTGCCAGCAGTTCAGGGGCTTTAAACACCGGGGAGCTGTTTTTT. The encoded protein is CASSSGALNTGELFF.